The sequence of this T cell receptor beta chain was determined in a study of T cells in Graves' hyperthyroidism and ophthalmopathy. The CDR3 has 18 residues. Germline V gene data show CDR1 as LNHDA and CDR2 as SQIVND (reference sequence). Deletions cut 5 bases from V and 8 bases from J, with 31 bases between. The PBMCs were taken from around 10 ml of fresh peripheral blood. The TCR beta CDR3 regions underwent amplification using RNA transcripts as the source. Using the HTBI primer set, a first-round RT-PCR was run on the TCR CDR3. MiXCR was run by TCRdb on the multiplex PCR reads, yielding one entry per CDR3 protein. The table lists hundreds of thousands of distinct CDR3 sequences, around 15% of them singletons, with approximately 13% in the top ten.

The specimen was blood. The gene calls are TRBV19 and TRBJ2-7, with D possibly matching TRBD1 (6 bases). The clonotype comes from a man aged 18 to 30 with Graves' ophthalmopathy. CDR3 sequence: CASSLQLDVGTSFVQQYF. For the CDR3, the DNA is TGTGCCAGTAGTCTCCAGTTGGACGTCGGGACATCCTTCGTTCAGCAGTACTTC.